The rows below give T cell receptor beta chains drawn from one sample of a study of T cells expressing NK-cell markers. TCRdb re-called the 5' RACE reads; one entry per CDR3 protein, DNA not given. The sample table sets out about 550,000 distinct CDR3 sequences. The material sequenced was blood T cells: a sorted CD56 or NKG2C T cell subset, CD4+ or CD8+ T cells, or bulk PBMC T cells (not recorded which). The receptors stem from a man younger than 30 in good health. CDR3s include the opening cysteine and the closing phenylalanine or tryptophan.

J gene	V gene	CDR3 protein
TRBJ2-1	TRBV21-1	CASSENGRNNEQFF
TRBJ2-5	TRBV11-2	CASSLDRSSLGETQYF
TRBJ2-1	TRBV6-5	CASSSFGAAGVNEQFF
TRBJ2-7	TRBV5-5	CASSFKREVSFYYEQYF
TRBJ2-1	TRBV29-1	CSIVGTFSYNEQFF
TRBJ2-7	TRBV12-3/TRBV12-4	CASNPGASGEQYF
TRBJ2-1	TRBV12-3/TRBV12-4	CASSSSGVPGAYNEQFF
TRBJ2-3	TRBV6-2/TRBV6-3	CASSYPGGRQYF
TRBJ1-1	TRBV3-1	CASSNRQVNTEAFF
TRBJ2-1	TRBV11-3	CASSLVQRLATYNEQFF
TRBJ2-7	TRBV6-2/TRBV6-3	CASSYLTGQGAAYEQYF
TRBJ1-6	TRBV6-5	CASRAGVNYNSPLHF
TRBJ1-5	TRBV12-3/TRBV12-4	CASSRTGGSNQPQHF
TRBJ2-2	TRBV11-2	CASSPLPRVWGRKRNTGELFF
TRBJ2-7	TRBV25-1	CASRTGGPGNEQYF
TRBJ2-5	TRBV10-3	CAISPSAGDETQYF
TRBJ1-1	TRBV10-3	CAIKNRAGNTEAFF
TRBJ2-2	TRBV29-1	CSVTSGTGNTGELFF